The T cell receptor beta chain under discussion was sequenced for a study of B cell selection in AIRE deficiency. Sorting defined conventional CD4 T cells as CD4+CD127+. The CDR3 has 14 amino acids. Deletions cut 4 bases from V and 7 bases from J, with 17 bases between. Germline V CDR1 and CDR2: ENHRY, SYGVKD. Clones were sequenced by immunoSEQ multiplex PCR, and TCRdb holds only the in-frame ones, with some missing. Among about 25,000 clones, roughly 96% were seen once, and the ten largest hold around 0.23%. This chain joins TRBV10-3 and TRBJ2-7, with a possible D match to TRBD1 (6 bases). Source material: CD4+CD127+ conventional T cells sorted from PBMCs. The clonotype was recovered from a human donor in good health. For the CDR3, the DNA is TGTGCCATCAGTGCGCAGGGGTGGAGGAGGGAGCAGTACTTC. Translating it yields CAISAQGWRREQYF.